This T cell receptor (beta chain) was obtained from a study of T cells expressing NK-cell markers. The CDR3 is 12 amino acids. Germline V lookup: CDR1 SEHNR, CDR2 FQNEAQ (reference sequence). Template switching by 5'RACE with UMIs generated the TCR beta cDNA. TCRdb reanalyzed the 5' RACE reads, giving one entry per CDR3 protein sequence and no DNA. Here the sample table reports fewer than 400,000 distinct CDR3 sequences. Overall study findings and caveats: In a group of 5 or 6 donors, dominant NKG2C+ clonotypes represented roughly 1.0-7.5% of CD8+ T cells. Among four donors, these clonotypes also ranked first in the CD3+CD56-NKG2C+ fraction.

As for this clonotype: As yet, its antigen is unknown.

The chain links TRBV7-9 to TRBJ1-4. The sequence derives from a man aged 18-75 years in good health. The specimen sequenced was blood T cells: a sorted CD56 or NKG2C T cell subset, CD4+ or CD8+ T cells, or bulk PBMC T cells (not recorded which). This chain's CDR3 is CASSLATEKLFF.